This TCR beta chain emerged from a study of blood T cell repertoires in COVID-19. About the research overall: T cells, B-cell-depleted T cells, or PBMCs provided the cDNA or gDNA that served as material.

Here immunoSEQ multiplex PCR was the method, and the copy in TCRdb shows in-frame clones only, minus some. This table has 200,000 or so clones, 70% to 90% appearing once. Losses at the gene ends were 10 bases for V and 5 bases for J; bases not matched to a gene: 4. Germline assignment: CDR1 ENHRY and CDR2 SYGVKD. This CDR3 comprises 13 residues. In assigning cohorts, the study relied on participant-reported clinical history. Material for sequencing was PBMCs or T cells enriched from blood (not recorded which). The chain employs TRBV10-3 and TRBJ2-4; 11 bases line up with TRBD2. This receptor was obtained from a woman aged 40 to 50 with acute COVID-19. For the CDR3, the DNA is TGTGCCACCGGGACTAGCGGAGAAAACATTCAGTACTTC. It is translated as CATGTSGENIQYF.